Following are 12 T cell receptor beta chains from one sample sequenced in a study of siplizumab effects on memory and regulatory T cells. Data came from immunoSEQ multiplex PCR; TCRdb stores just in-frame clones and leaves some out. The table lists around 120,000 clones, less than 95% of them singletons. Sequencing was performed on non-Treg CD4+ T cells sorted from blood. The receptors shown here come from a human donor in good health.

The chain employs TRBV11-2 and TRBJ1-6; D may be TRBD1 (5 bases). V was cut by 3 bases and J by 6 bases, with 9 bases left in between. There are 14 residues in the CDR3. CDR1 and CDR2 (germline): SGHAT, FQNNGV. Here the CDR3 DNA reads TGTGCCAGCAGCTTCGACAGAACTAATTCACCCCTCCACTTT. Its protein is CASSFDRTNSPLHF.

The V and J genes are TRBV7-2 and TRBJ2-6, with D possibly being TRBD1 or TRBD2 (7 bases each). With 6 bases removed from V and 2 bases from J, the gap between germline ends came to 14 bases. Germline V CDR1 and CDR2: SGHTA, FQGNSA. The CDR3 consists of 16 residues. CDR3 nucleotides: TGTGCCAGCAGTCGACAGGGAGGGACTGGGGCCAACGTCCTGACTTTC. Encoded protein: CASSRQGGTGANVLTF.

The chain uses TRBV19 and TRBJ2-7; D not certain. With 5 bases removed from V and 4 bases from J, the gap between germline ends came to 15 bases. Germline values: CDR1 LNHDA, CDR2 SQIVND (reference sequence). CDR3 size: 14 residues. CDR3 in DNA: TGTGCCAGTAGTCCGGGCTCCAAGTCGTACGAGCAGTACTTC. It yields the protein CASSPGSKSYEQYF.

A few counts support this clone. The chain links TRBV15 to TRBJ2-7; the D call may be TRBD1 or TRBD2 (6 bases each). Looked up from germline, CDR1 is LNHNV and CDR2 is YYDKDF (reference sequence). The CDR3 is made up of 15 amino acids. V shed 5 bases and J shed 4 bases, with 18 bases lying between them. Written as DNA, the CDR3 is TGTGCCACCAGCGGAGGGGTACAGGGACTGTACGAGCAGTACTTC. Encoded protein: CATSGGVQGLYEQYF.

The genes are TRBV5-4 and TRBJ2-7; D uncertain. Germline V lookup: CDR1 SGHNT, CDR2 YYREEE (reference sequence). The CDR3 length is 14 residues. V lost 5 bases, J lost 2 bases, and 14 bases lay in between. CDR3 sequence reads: CASSTESTPYEQYF. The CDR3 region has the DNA TGTGCCAGCAGTACAGAATCCACACCCTACGAGCAGTACTTC. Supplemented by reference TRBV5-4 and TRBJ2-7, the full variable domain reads ETGVTQSPTHLIKTRGQQVTLRCSSQSGHNTVSWYQQALGQGPQFIFQYYREEENGRGNFPPRFSGLQFPNYSSELNVNALELDDSALYLCASSTESTPYEQYFGPGTRLTVT.

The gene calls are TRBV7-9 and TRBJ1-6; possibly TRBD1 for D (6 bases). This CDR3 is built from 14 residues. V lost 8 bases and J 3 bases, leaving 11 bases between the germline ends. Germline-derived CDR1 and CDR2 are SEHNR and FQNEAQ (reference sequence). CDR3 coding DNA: TGTGCCAGCCTGAAGGGGGACTATAATTCACCCCTCCACTTT. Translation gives CASLKGDYNSPLHF.

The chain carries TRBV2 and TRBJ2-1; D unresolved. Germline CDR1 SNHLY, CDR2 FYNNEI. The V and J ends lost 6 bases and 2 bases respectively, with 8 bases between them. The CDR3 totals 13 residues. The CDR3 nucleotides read TGTGCCAGCAGGGGTCGGACCTACAATGAGCAGTTCTTC. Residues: CASRGRTYNEQFF.

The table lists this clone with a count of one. CDR3: CAIRGGGAPYEQYF. The CDR3 region has the DNA TGTGCCATCAGGGGAGGAGGGGCTCCCTACGAGCAGTACTTC. The rearrangement uses TRBV10-3 and TRBJ2-5; possibly TRBD2 for D (6 bases). Judging by the DNA end, TRBJ2-7 fits better; the J call may be wrong. Germline assignment: CDR1 ENHRY and CDR2 SYGVKD. The CDR3 runs 14 residues.

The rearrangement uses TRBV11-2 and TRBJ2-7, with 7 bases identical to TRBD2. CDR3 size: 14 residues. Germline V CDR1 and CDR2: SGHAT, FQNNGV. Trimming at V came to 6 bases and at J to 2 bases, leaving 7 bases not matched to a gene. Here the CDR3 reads CASRFNGRAYEQYF. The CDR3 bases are TGTGCCAGCAGGTTTAATGGGAGGGCCTACGAGCAGTACTTC. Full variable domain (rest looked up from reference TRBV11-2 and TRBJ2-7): EAGVAQSPRYKIIEKRQSVAFWCNPISGHATLYWYQQILGQGPKLLIQFQNNGVVDDSQLPKDRFSAERLKGVDSTLKIQPAKLEDSAVYLCASRFNGRAYEQYFGPGTRLTVT.

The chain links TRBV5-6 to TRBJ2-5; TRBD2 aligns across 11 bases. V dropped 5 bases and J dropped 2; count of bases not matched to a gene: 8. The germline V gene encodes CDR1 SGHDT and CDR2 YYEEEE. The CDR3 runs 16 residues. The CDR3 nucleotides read TGTGCCAGCAGGTCACTAGCGGGGGTTGTTCAAGAGACCCAGTACTTC. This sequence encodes CASRSLAGVVQETQYF.

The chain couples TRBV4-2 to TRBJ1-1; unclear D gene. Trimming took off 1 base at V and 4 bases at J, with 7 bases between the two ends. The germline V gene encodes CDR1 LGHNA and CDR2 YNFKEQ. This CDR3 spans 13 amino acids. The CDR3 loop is CASSQGRATEAFF. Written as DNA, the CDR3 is TGTGCCAGCAGCCAAGGCCGGGCCACTGAAGCTTTCTTT.

The CDR3 nucleotides are TGTGCCAGCAGATTGACAACTGAAGCTTTCTTT. Its protein is CASRLTTEAFF. The chain joins TRBV6-1 to TRBJ1-1; D is unclear. CDR3 length: 11 residues. Trimming cost V 6 bases and J 5 bases, with 7 bases left between them. CDR1 MNHNS and CDR2 SASEGT come from the germline V gene.